A single sample is the source of the 3 T cell receptor beta chains below, sequenced in a study of blood T cell repertoires in COVID-19. TCRdb's table, derived via immunoSEQ multiplex PCR, lists solely in-frame clones and lacks some. The table has around 310,000 clones, approximately 91% seen once; the top ten hold approximately 9.4%. The sequenced material came from PBMCs or T cells enriched from blood (not recorded which). The receptor set was obtained from a woman between 35 and 50 years old who had recovered from COVID-19.

The rearrangement links TRBV3-1 (or the pseudogene TRBV3-2) to TRBJ1-6; D not resolved. This CDR3 spans 18 amino acids. CDR1 is LGHDT, CDR2 YNNKEL, per germline (reference sequence). V dropped 1 base and J dropped 7 bases, with 20 bases sitting between them. The CDR3 bases are TGTGCCAGCAGCCAAGGATTTCCGACAACCGCGTGGAATTCACCCCTCCACTTT. Translated, it gives CASSQGFPTTAWNSPLHF.

This clone was counted between two and nine times. The chain combines TRBV27 with TRBJ1-5; 11 nucleotides match TRBD1. Trimming removed 4 bases from V and 7 bases from J; junction bases left unmatched: 3. CDR3 length: 14 amino acids. The germline V gene has CDR1 MNHEY and CDR2 SMNVEV (reference sequence). The CDR3 is CASSWTGGGQPQHF. CDR3 DNA: TGTGCCAGCAGTTGGACAGGGGGCGGACAGCCCCAGCATTTT.

The V gene is TRBV30, the J gene TRBJ2-6; D may be TRBD1 (5 bases). Looked up from germline, CDR1 is GTSNPN and CDR2 is SVGIG (reference sequence). The CDR3 is 15 amino acids. Trimming took 2 bases from V and 2 from J, leaving 10 bases between them. CDR3 coding DNA: TGTGCCTGGAGTTACTCAGGGACTGGGGCCAACGTCCTGACTTTC. Protein sequence: CAWSYSGTGANVLTF.